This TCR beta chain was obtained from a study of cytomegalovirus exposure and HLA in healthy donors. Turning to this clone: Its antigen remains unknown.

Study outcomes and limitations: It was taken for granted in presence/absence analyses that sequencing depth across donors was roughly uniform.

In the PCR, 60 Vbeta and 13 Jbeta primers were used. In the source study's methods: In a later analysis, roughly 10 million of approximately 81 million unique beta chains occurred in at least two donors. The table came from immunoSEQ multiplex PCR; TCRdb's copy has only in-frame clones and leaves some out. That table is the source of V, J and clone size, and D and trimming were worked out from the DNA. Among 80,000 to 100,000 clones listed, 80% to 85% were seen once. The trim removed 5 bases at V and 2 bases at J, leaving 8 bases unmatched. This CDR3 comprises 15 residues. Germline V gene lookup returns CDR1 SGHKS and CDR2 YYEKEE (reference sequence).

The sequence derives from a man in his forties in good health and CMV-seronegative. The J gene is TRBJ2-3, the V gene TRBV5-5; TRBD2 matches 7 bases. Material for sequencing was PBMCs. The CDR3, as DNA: TGTGCCAGCAGACTTGCCGGGACTACCACAGATACGCAGTATTTT. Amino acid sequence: CASRLAGTTTDTQYF.